The 13 T cell receptor beta chains given below trace back to one sample, sequenced in a study of human CD8 memory T cell subsets. UMI-labeled 5' RACE was used to make TCR beta libraries. From the 5' RACE reads, TCRdb lists one entry per CDR3 protein and no DNA. The table for this sample gives about 10,000 distinct CDR3 sequences. The sequencing sample was made of CD8+ stem-like memory T cells (TSCM and TCM) sorted from PBMCs. As to subset: stem-like memory CD8 T cells (TSTEM), CCR7+ PD-1- TIGIT-. The receptors here all came from a human donor in good health.

This clonotype is called medium-sized based on its frequency. The chain carries TRBV28 and TRBJ2-5; the D gene TCRdb calls, TRBD1, cannot be checked with no DNA. This CDR3 spans 15 amino acids. Germline V gene sequence: CDR1 MDHEN, CDR2 SYDVKM. CDR3 in amino acids: CASSYAGTAQETQYF.

This clonotype is classed as medium-sized by frequency. The rearrangement uses TRBV7-9 and TRBJ2-1; TCRdb's D gene call, TRBD1, goes unchecked for lack of DNA. There are 13 residues in the CDR3. Germline V gene data show CDR1 as SEHNR and CDR2 as FQNEAQ (reference sequence). CDR3 sequence: CASSLRNSNEQFF.

The V call is TRBV28, the J call TRBJ1-2. CDR1 and CDR2 (germline): MDHEN, SYDVKM. The CDR3 is 13 amino acids. The CDR3 sequence: CASSLNRNYGYTF.

The chain employs TRBV10-3 and TRBJ2-1. This CDR3 region has 14 residues. Germline V gene sequence: CDR1 ENHRY, CDR2 SYGVKD. The CDR3 protein is CAIRSVSSSNEQFF.

The chain uses TRBV7-3 and TRBJ2-3. The CDR3 totals 13 residues. Germline V gives CDR1 SGHTA, CDR2 FQGTGA. CDR3 loop: CASSPENTDTQYF. The full variable domain, with the rest looked up from reference TRBV7-3 and TRBJ2-3, is GAGVSQTPSNKVTEKGKYVELRCDPISGHTALYWYRQSLGQGPEFLIYFQGTGAADDSGLPNDRFFAVRPEGSVSTLKIQRTERGDSAVYLCASSPENTDTQYFGPGTRLTVL.

The chain uses TRBV20-1 and TRBJ1-3; the TCRdb D gene call, TRBD1, has no DNA to confirm it. Germline assignment: CDR1 DFQATT and CDR2 SNEGSKA (reference sequence). The CDR3 contains 14 residues. CDR3 protein: CSARDRGFGNTIYF.

This clonotype is deemed medium-sized by its frequency. V usage is TRBV29-1 and J usage is TRBJ1-4. CDR1 and CDR2 (germline): SQVTM, ANQGSEA. The CDR3 sequence is 13 residues long. The CDR3 loop is CSYLEESNEKLFF. The complete variable domain, with remaining parts taken from reference TRBV29-1 and TRBJ1-4, reads SAVISQKPSRDICQRGTSLTIQCQVDSQVTMMFWYRQQPGQSLTLIATANQGSEATYESGFVIDKFPISRPNLTFSTLTVSNMSPEDSSIYLCSYLEESNEKLFFGSGTQLSVL.

The V call is TRBV2, the J call TRBJ2-1; absent DNA, TCRdb's TRBD1 call cannot be checked. The CDR3 runs to 16 residues. Germline CDR1 reads SNHLY; CDR2 reads FYNNEI. The CDR3 sequence is CASITGTQRIYNEQFF.

Measured by frequency, this clonotype is medium-sized. V usage is TRBV3-1 and J usage is TRBJ1-1; TCRdb's D gene call, TRBD1, goes unchecked for lack of DNA. Looked up from germline, CDR1 is LGHDT and CDR2 is YNNKEL (reference sequence). CDR3 length: 13 residues. CDR3 in amino acids: CASSPTGATEAFF.

The rearrangement uses TRBV7-9 and TRBJ2-7; TCRdb designates TRBD1, a call that cannot be tested without DNA. Germline V CDR1 and CDR2: SEHNR, FQNEAQ (reference sequence). The CDR3 runs 13 residues. The CDR3 sequence is CASSPTDSYEQYF.

The chain uses TRBV10-3 and TRBJ2-7. The CDR3 loop spans 13 amino acids. Germline V gene sequence: CDR1 ENHRY, CDR2 SYGVKD. The CDR3 here is CAISESVENEQYF.

This chain links TRBV6-6 with TRBJ1-1; lacking DNA, the TRBD1 call made by TCRdb goes unchecked. The CDR3 has 13 residues. Germline CDR1 reads MNHNY; CDR2 reads SVGAGI (reference sequence). CDR3 protein: CASTAGPNTEAFF.

This clonotype is deemed medium-sized by its frequency. The CDR3 loop is CASSQDPGTGNEQYF. V and J are TRBV3-1 and TRBJ2-7; as DNA is missing, the TRBD1 call by TCRdb cannot be tested. CDR3 size: 15 residues. The V gene's germline CDR1 is LGHDT and CDR2 YNNKEL (reference sequence).